This T cell receptor beta chain was sequenced during a study of blood T cells in healthy people across ages. Trimming took off 3 bases at V and 3 bases at J, with 13 bases between the two ends. The CDR3 totals 15 residues. Through a sample-barcoded 5' primer and a J-beta primer mix, a second PCR was run for about 7 to 12 cycles. A template-switch adaptor that had 12 random nucleotides put a tag on each cDNA molecule. TCRdb ran MiXCR on the 5' RACE reads and lists one entry per CDR3 protein. The sample lists 1,100,000 or so distinct CDR3 sequences; under 55% were seen once. The clonotype comes from a woman aged 55-75 years in good health. The chain has TRBV12-3 or TRBV12-4 and TRBJ2-3, with a tentative D call TRBD2 (6 bases). Sample: blood. CDR3 DNA sequence: TGTGCCAGCAGTTTCAACGGGAGAAGAACAGATACGCAGTATTTT. Its translation: CASSFNGRRTDTQYF.